Included here is one T cell receptor (beta chain) sequence, with context. Sequenced by immunoSEQ multiplex PCR; TCRdb stores in-frame clones only, minus some. The sample lists 110,000 or so clones; about 83% were seen once. The CDR3 totals 18 residues. CDR1 and CDR2 from the germline V gene are SGHAT and FQNNGV. V was clipped by 3 bases and J by 0 bases; unmatched bases: 7. The record originates from a study of blood T cell repertoires in COVID-19. Study background: There were acute and convalescent COVID-19 samples, and they came from the United States, Italy and Spain.

Source material: peripheral blood. The TCR was taken from a woman aged 70-85 years with acute or convalescent COVID-19. The chain couples TRBV11-2 to TRBJ2-1; the match to TRBD2 covers 11 bases. The CDR3 bases are TGTGCCAGCAGCTTTACTAGCGGGGGCCCCAGCTCCTACAATGAGCAGTTCTTC. Translating it yields CASSFTSGGPSSYNEQFF.